Below, 15 T cell receptor beta chains from the same sample are listed, as sequenced in a study of PD-1 blockade in classical Hodgkin lymphoma. Every patient experienced relapse after autologous stem cell transplantation, and brentuximab vedotin exposure varied. The method was immunoSEQ multiplex PCR; TCRdb's version includes in-frame clones alone and lacks a portion of them. The data show approximately 43,000 clones, about 85% seen once. The source material was peripheral blood mononuclear cells (PBMCs), sampled before the second cycle of nivolumab. The receptors originated from a human donor with classical Hodgkin lymphoma.

V is TRBV11-2 and J is TRBJ2-5; D gene unclear. The CDR3 extends over 13 amino acids. CDR1 is SGHAT, CDR2 FQNNGV, per germline. The ends were cut back, 2 bases at V and 2 bases at J, with 6 bases in the middle. CDR3: CASSLQRQETQYF. The CDR3 nucleotides read TGTGCCAGCAGCTTACAGAGACAAGAGACCCAGTACTTC.

J is TRBJ2-2 and V is TRBV7-8; TRBD2 agrees at 8 bases. Trimming took 1 base from V and 3 from J; bases not matched to a gene: 13. This CDR3 comprises 19 residues. Germline CDR1 SGHVS, CDR2 FQNEAQ. CDR3 bases: TGTGCCAGCAGCTTAGTTCGGGCGGCAAGCGGGGGTCACACCGGGGAGCTGTTTTTT. This translates into CASSLVRAASGGHTGELFF.

The V call is TRBV7-9, the J call TRBJ2-3, with 12 bases aligning to TRBD2. Germline CDR1 SEHNR, CDR2 FQNEAQ (reference sequence). V lost 4 bases to trimming and J lost 2 bases; unmatched junction nucleotides: 7. The CDR3 runs 17 residues. The CDR3 nucleotides are TGTGCCAGCAGCTCAGGGGGACTAGCGGGTGACACAGATACGCAGTATTTT. Protein: CASSSGGLAGDTDTQYF.

The chain combines TRBV5-4 with TRBJ1-2; 10 bases line up with TRBD1. CDR3 length: 14 residues. Germline V gives CDR1 SGHNT, CDR2 YYREEE (reference sequence). Trimming at V came to 2 bases and at J to 5 bases, leaving 3 bases not matched to a gene. In DNA form, the CDR3 reads TGTGCCAGCAGCTTTCCGGGACAGGGGTATGGCTACACCTTC. Protein sequence: CASSFPGQGYGYTF.

About this clone: The junction does not match germline at one end; this may be a read error. The gene calls are TRBV27 and TRBJ2-7, with D perhaps TRBD1 (6 bases). Germline assignment: CDR1 MNHEY and CDR2 SMNVEV (reference sequence). CDR3 length: 15 amino acids. CDR3 sequence (DNA): TGTGCCAGCAGTCTATCCTGGACCGGGACATACGAGCAGTACTTC. Protein: CASSLSWTGTYEQYF.

The chain carries TRBV27 and TRBJ2-1, with 9 bases aligning to TRBD2. J lost 6 bases, V lost 4 bases, and 1 base had no gene match. The V gene's germline CDR1 is MNHEY and CDR2 SMNVEV (reference sequence). The CDR3 is 13 amino acids. CDR3 nucleotide sequence: TGTGCCAGCAGTTCTAGCGGGGCCAATGAGCAGTTCTTC. This translates into CASSSSGANEQFF.

The chain joins TRBV7-9 to TRBJ2-5, with D perhaps given as TRBD1 or TRBD2 (5 bases each). The germline gives CDR1 SEHNR, CDR2 FQNEAQ (reference sequence). CDR3 length: 18 amino acids. V lost 4 bases to trimming and J lost 1 base, with 22 bases between them. The CDR3 reads CASSSLARAPRGQETQYF. CDR3 coding DNA: TGTGCCAGCAGCTCTTTAGCGCGCGCACCGAGGGGCCAAGAGACCCAGTACTTC.

This clone was seen once. V gene TRBV10-3 combines with J gene TRBJ1-5; no definite D call. The germline V gene has CDR1 ENHRY and CDR2 SYGVKD. This CDR3 region has 14 residues. The V end lost 10 bases, the J end lost 1 base, and 14 bases lay between the germline ends. The CDR3 region is CATDKDGSNQPQHF. CDR3 bases: TGTGCCACCGACAAGGACGGAAGCAATCAGCCCCAGCATTTT.

The chain uses TRBV19 and TRBJ1-1, with 8 bases identical to TRBD1. The CDR3 runs 16 residues. Per the germline V gene, CDR1 is LNHDA and CDR2 is SQIVND (reference sequence). V was clipped by 5 bases and J by 0 bases; unmatched bases: 8. The DNA of the CDR3 is TGTGCCAGTAGTGGGGACAGGCGTAGGATGAACACTGAAGCTTTCTTT. Amino acid sequence: CASSGDRRRMNTEAFF.

The V gene is TRBV6-4, the J gene TRBJ1-6, with 9 bases that match TRBD1. The CDR3 is 15 residues long. CDR1 is MRHNA, CDR2 SNTAGT, per germline. Germline trimming cut 6 bases from V and 6 bases from J; bases unmatched to any gene: 6. The CDR3: CASRGQGDPNSPLHF. The CDR3, as DNA: TGTGCCAGCAGGGGACAGGGCGATCCTAATTCACCCCTCCACTTT.

The rearrangement uses TRBV29-1 and TRBJ2-1; D gene unclear. V was trimmed by 4 bases and J by 5 bases, leaving 12 bases between them. Germline values: CDR1 SQVTM, CDR2 ANQGSEA. The CDR3 covers 13 residues. CDR3 bases: TGCAGCGTTGTAATGGGTTGGGACAATGAGCAGTTCTTC. It specifies CSVVMGWDNEQFF.

The rearrangement joins TRBV4-1 to TRBJ1-1, with D unresolved. The V gene's germline CDR1 is MGHRA and CDR2 YSYEKL. Trimming removed 5 bases from V and 6 bases from J, with 19 bases in between. The CDR3 consists of 15 residues. CDR3 nucleotides: TGCGCCAGCAGCGACCTAGGCGGTGGAGTCGCTGAAGCTTTCTTT. Translation: CASSDLGGGVAEAFF.

About this clone itself: Other DNA sequences in this sample translate to the same CDR3. The V gene is TRBV9, the J gene TRBJ1-1; a possible D gene is TRBD1 (5 bases). V dropped 0 bases and J dropped 3 bases, with 6 bases sitting between them. There are 13 residues in the CDR3. CDR1 SGDLS and CDR2 YYNGEE come from the germline V gene. The CDR3: CASSVGGDTEAFF. CDR3 nucleotide sequence: TGTGCCAGCAGCGTAGGGGGGGACACTGAAGCTTTCTTT.

The rearrangement joins TRBV7-2 to TRBJ2-1; D unresolved. Germline CDR1 SGHTA, CDR2 FQGNSA. Between the trimmed V and J ends, which lost 7 bases and 7 bases, there was a span of 14 bases. The CDR3 runs to 13 residues. Here the CDR3 DNA reads TGTGCCAGCACCCTCTTACTGCGAAATGAGCAGTTCTTC. This encodes CASTLLLRNEQFF.

CDR3 DNA: TGTGCCAGCAGCAACCCGACAGGGTATTCACCCCTCCACTTT. It is translated as CASSNPTGYSPLHF. J is TRBJ1-6 and V is TRBV7-2; TRBD1 matches 7 bases. Germline V lookup: CDR1 SGHTA, CDR2 FQGNSA. Germline trimming cut 5 bases from V and 8 bases from J; bases unmatched to any gene: 6. There are 14 residues in the CDR3.